These 2 T cell receptor beta chains were all obtained from the same sample, sequenced in a study of T cells in women clearing cervical HPV infection. Libraries were prepared by immunoSEQ multiplex PCR; TCRdb keeps only in-frame clonotypes and omits some of them. This repertoire includes approximately 22,000 clones. The sequencing input was blood buffy coat. These receptors all stem from a woman aged 18 to 75 with a cervical HPV16 infection that either progressed to CIN3+ or cleared (not recorded which).

Concerning this clone: Read coverage stops 3 residues before the CDR3 terminus; the germline J gene supplies the remainder. The V call is TRBV19, the J call TRBJ2-3; 10 bases line up with TRBD2. V dropped 4 bases and J dropped 2; count of bases not matched to a gene: 3. CDR1 is LNHDA and CDR2 is SQIVND in the germline V gene (reference sequence). The CDR3 has 15 residues. The CDR3 bases that were read are TGTGCCAGTAGTACCGGACTAGCGGCCACAGATACG. Translating gives CASSTGLAATDT. In full, the CDR3 reads CASSTGLAATDTQYF. The full variable domain, in which reference TRBV19 and TRBJ2-3 provide the parts outside the CDR3, is DGGITQSPKYLFRKEGQNVTLSCEQNLNHDAMYWYRQDPGQGLRLIYYSQIVNDFQKGDIAEGYSVSREKKESFPLTVTSAQKNPTAFYLCASSTGLAATDTQYFGPGTRLTVL.

On this clone itself: The CDR3 goes on 3 residues after the read ends, and that part is filled in from the germline J gene. The chain employs TRBV19 and TRBJ1-4; TRBD1 might be the D (5 bases). The length of the CDR3 is 12 residues. Trimming removed 3 bases at V and 8 bases at J, with 7 bases between. The germline CDR1 and CDR2 sequences are LNHDA and SQIVND (reference sequence). The CDR3 bases that were read are TGTGCCAGTAGTATGAGGACAGAAAAA. Protein product: CASSMRTEK. The full CDR3 is CASSMRTEKLFF.